The 8 T cell receptor beta chains listed next were all sequenced from one sample in a study of technical replicates of blood from a handful of donors (dated 2017 in TCRdb). Library creation used the immunoSEQ multiplex PCR assay. The source is immuneACCESS, and TCRdb retained only in-frame sequences with V and J called. Part of the clones is not carried over; for the studies checked, unresolved V genes explain less than half of this, and the remainder is unexplained. The sample table shows tens of thousands of clones, and 92% are seen once. The top ten constitute 0.3% to 0.5% of the sample. Sequenced input: T cells isolated from PBMCs. Receptors originate from a human donor in good health.

This clone appeared once. The chain carries TRBV6-1 and TRBJ2-3; D not resolved. V shed 8 bases and J shed 6 bases, with 9 bases lying between them. Germline-derived CDR1 and CDR2 are MNHNS and SASEGT. The CDR3 extends over 11 amino acids. DNA of the CDR3: TGTGCCAGCGTGTTCTACGATACGCAGTATTTT. It codes for CASVFYDTQYF.

The chain combines TRBV5-4 with TRBJ2-3, with unresolved D. The germline V gene encodes CDR1 SGHNT and CDR2 YYREEE (reference sequence). V was shortened by 4 bases and J by 2 bases, with 17 bases between the two germline ends. The CDR3 runs to 16 residues. The CDR3 nucleotides read TGTGCCAGCAGCCTGACCTGGCAGGCCCTCACAGATACGCAGTATTTT. Translated, it gives CASSLTWQALTDTQYF.

The rearrangement joins TRBV4-3 to TRBJ2-7; 10 bases align to TRBD2. Germline loops: CDR1 LGHNA, CDR2 YSLEER. The V and J ends lost 1 base and 3 bases, in that order; junction bases with no gene match: 6. The CDR3 length is 16 residues. The CDR3 DNA is TGCGCCAGCAGCCAAGGATCTAGCGGGAGATACTACGAGCAGTACTTC. Encoded protein: CASSQGSSGRYYEQYF.

V is TRBV9 and J is TRBJ2-5; D might be TRBD2 (6 bases). The CDR3 has 14 residues. Germline V CDR1 and CDR2: SGDLS, YYNGEE. With 0 bases removed from V and 3 bases from J, the gap between germline ends came to 9 bases. The CDR3 here is CASSVVGGEETQYF. CDR3 in DNA: TGTGCCAGCAGCGTAGTAGGAGGGGAAGAGACCCAGTACTTC.

This clone was detected a few times. V is TRBV6-5 and J is TRBJ2-2, with 12 bases lining up with TRBD2. Per germline, CDR1 MNHEY and CDR2 SVGAGI. J was trimmed by 4 bases and V by 8 bases; bases with no gene match: 5. The CDR3 sequence is 15 residues long. CDR3 amino acids: CASGGLAGFTGELFF. CDR3 nucleotides: TGTGCCAGCGGGGGACTAGCGGGCTTCACCGGGGAGCTGTTTTTT.

The rearrangement links TRBV27 to TRBJ2-5; 7 bases are a match to TRBD2. With V trimmed by 5 bases and J by 5 bases, 11 bases remained unmatched. The CDR3 loop spans 15 amino acids. The germline CDR1 and CDR2 sequences are MNHEY and SMNVEV (reference sequence). The chain's CDR3 is CASSPVGGPIETQYF. CDR3 in DNA: TGTGCCAGCAGTCCGGTGGGAGGGCCGATTGAGACCCAGTACTTC.

V usage is TRBV6-6 and J usage is TRBJ1-2, with unresolved D. V was pared by 5 bases and J by 4 bases, with 14 bases between. Germline lookup yields CDR1 MNHNY and CDR2 SVGAGI (reference sequence). This CDR3 contains 14 residues. The chain's CDR3 is CASSRERPLYGYTF. DNA for the CDR3: TGTGCCAGCAGTCGGGAGCGGCCCCTCTATGGCTACACCTTC.

This sequence joins TRBV29-1 and TRBJ2-3; TRBD1 agrees at 11 bases. The CDR3 length is 14 residues. J gave up 6 bases and V 6 bases, and 8 bases lay outside the gene matches. Germline CDR1 SQVTM, CDR2 ANQGSEA. The CDR3 reads CSVTGTGGMDTQYF. The CDR3 nucleotides are TGCAGCGTAACCGGGACAGGGGGTATGGATACGCAGTATTTT.